The source of this TCR beta chain is a study of beta chain features in type 1 diabetes. Study observations and caveats: It was possible that PCR favored shorter templates, equally so in patients and controls. For patients, the naive, central memory and Treg TCRB repertoires appeared more alike than for healthy donors. Any HLA-type effect on TCRB rearrangement remained unresolved here.

Trimming at V came to 4 bases and at J to 0 bases, leaving 7 bases not matched to a gene. CDR1 and CDR2 from the germline V gene are SGDLS and YYNGEE. The CDR3 consists of 17 residues. Expressed TCRB transcripts were sequenced because the isolated RNA had all been reverse transcribed beforehand. Clones were read by immunoSEQ multiplex PCR, and TCRdb kept only the in-frame ones, dropping some. The sample holds hundreds of thousands of clones, approximately 30% seen once. Every single donor gave one heparinised blood draw, and these averaged about 100 mL. On this clone itself: Its specificity is unknown.

Source material: naive CD4+ T cells from blood. The TCR was taken from a man aged 18 to 30 in good health. The rearrangement links TRBV9 to TRBJ2-7; 13 nucleotides align to TRBD2. The CDR3 DNA follows: TGTGCCAGCAGCCCCAAAGGACTAGCGGGGGACTCCTACGAGCAGTACTTC. Its protein is CASSPKGLAGDSYEQYF.